This TCR beta chain is drawn from a study of blood T cell repertoires in COVID-19 (dated by TCRdb to 2018 to 2021). About the investigation overall: The collaborator samples originated in the United States, Italy and Spain and spanned the acute and convalescent phases of COVID-19. The samples were drawn from two sources: the first 160 participants of the ongoing ImmuneRACE study, and 950 to 1,500 subjects contributed by 6 global collaborators. Deeply sampled blood TCRbeta repertoires from subjects exposed to, actively infected with, or recovered from COVID-19 were included in the dataset. The repertoires were made available in a free public database intended to serve as a resource for research on the immune response to SARS-CoV-2. The prospective study material was composed of cDNA or gDNA derived from T cells, B-cell-depleted T cells, or PBMCs. Sample metadata almost always included a de-identified subject ID, COVID-19 status, age in years and sex. HLA class I and class II types, where available, came from metadata supplied by the sample provider rather than from assay-based typing. Study-level results and caveats: The quantity of clinical and demographic metadata differed by source and by participant and was supplied without curation.

A note on this clone: Its antigen is still unknown. No much larger clonotype is one base removed from it; base qualities were not supplied.

V loses 6 bases at its end and J loses 0 bases; junction bases beyond the gene matches: 7. As encoded in the germline V gene, CDR1 is SQVTM while CDR2 is ANQGSEA. The CDR3, cysteine through phenylalanine, is 14 amino acids long. Of all the DNA, just the CDR3 is kept, 42 bases in frame from base 1. The immunoSEQ Assay, a bias-controlled multiplex PCR, was used to amplify TCRbeta CDR3 regions from genomic DNA. The source study handled its data this way. The number of nucleated cells in each sample was estimated from the amplification of reference gene primers within the assay. To quantify the absolute abundance of each unique TCRbeta CDR3 rearrangement, sequence reads were collapsed and filtered. Productive Simpson clonality was computed per sample as the square root of Simpson's diversity index over productive rearrangements. Not all clones reach the TCRdb copy of this immuneACCESS table, which keeps in-frame sequences only. Checked studies attribute under half of the gap to unresolved V genes and leave the rest unexplained. That table gives V, J and clone size, and the DNA gave D and trimming. Recorded for this sample are around 310,000 clones; 85% to 90% of them occurred a single time. The ten largest account for under 4.5% of the sample.

The collaborating institutions used their own protocols to collect whole blood in K2EDTA tubes. For TCRbeta analysis, collaborators shipped samples in one of three forms: frozen whole blood, isolated PBMCs, or DNA extracted from either of those sample types. Material for sequencing was peripheral blood. Recombination joined TRBV29-1 with TRBJ1-1, and TRBD1 matches 7 of the central bases. This TCR was recovered from a woman aged 45-60 years with active or convalescent COVID-19. The CDR3 has the sequence CSVLGDRLNTEAFF. The nucleotides read TGCAGCGTACTAGGGGACAGACTGAACACTGAAGCTTTCTTT.